Below, 17 T cell receptor beta chains from the same sample are listed, as sequenced in a study of cytomegalovirus exposure and HLA in healthy donors. The PCR contained 60 Vbeta and 13 Jbeta primers. Some clones are missing from TCRdb's copy, which holds only in-frame ones; the method was immunoSEQ multiplex PCR. Here the sample spans around 170,000 clones, roughly 80% being singletons. Sequenced: PBMCs. The receptor set was obtained from a man aged 50-60 years in good health and CMV-seropositive.

CDR3 DNA: TGCGCCAGCAGCCAAGGCCAGGGGGCGCCCCGGAAAAATGAGCAGTTCTTC. This encodes CASSQGQGAPRKNEQFF. This chain uses TRBV4-3 with TRBJ2-1, with 8 bases matching TRBD1. Trimming took 1 base from V and 7 from J; bases not matched to a gene: 12. In germline, CDR1 is LGHNA, CDR2 YSLEER. The CDR3 totals 17 residues.

This clone was observed a single time. This chain joins TRBV29-1 and TRBJ2-7; the match to TRBD2 covers 11 bases. The CDR3 is 13 amino acids. J lost 2 bases, V lost 7 bases, and 4 bases had no gene match. Germline CDR1 SQVTM, CDR2 ANQGSEA. The DNA of the CDR3 is TGCAGCGGCCTACTAGCGGGAGCCTACGAGCAGTACTTC. Protein product: CSGLLAGAYEQYF.

The sample holds one count of this clone. The V and J genes are TRBV18 and TRBJ1-4; D gene ambiguous. The CDR3 is 13 amino acids. Trimming shortened V by 3 bases and J by 4 bases, and 6 bases separated the two germline ends. CDR1 and CDR2 (germline): KGHSH, LQKENI. This CDR3 is CASSPLVNEKLFF. The CDR3 DNA sequence: TGTGCCAGCTCACCCCTCGTTAATGAAAAACTGTTTTTT. The full variable domain, rest sourced from reference TRBV18 and TRBJ1-4, is NAGVMQNPRHLVRRRGQEARLRCSPMKGHSHVYWYRQLPEEGLKFMVYLQKENIIDESGMPKERFSAEFPKEGPSILRIQQVVRGDSAAYFCASSPLVNEKLFFGSGTQLSVL.

The chain has TRBV30 and TRBJ1-2; 7 bases are shared with TRBD1. CDR1 GTSNPN and CDR2 SVGIG come from the germline V gene (reference sequence). The CDR3 runs to 13 residues. The V gene end was trimmed by 3 bases and the J gene end by 6 bases; junction bases not matched to a gene: 7. The CDR3 reads CAWRRDSVDGYTF. The CDR3 DNA follows: TGTGCCTGGAGACGGGACAGCGTCGATGGCTACACCTTC.

This chain connects TRBV6-5 to TRBJ2-1, with TRBD1 as a possible D gene (6 bases). Per germline, CDR1 MNHEY and CDR2 SVGAGI. The CDR3 is 14 amino acids. Trimming removed 6 bases from V and 4 bases from J, with 13 bases in between. CDR3: CASRVGARYNEQFF. In nucleotides, the CDR3 is TGTGCCAGCAGAGTGGGGGCGAGGTACAATGAGCAGTTCTTC.

This clone was recorded only once. The gene calls are TRBV6-1 and TRBJ2-7; D is possibly TRBD2 (5 bases). CDR1 is MNHNS, CDR2 SASEGT, per germline. Trimming removed 8 bases from V and 0 bases from J, with 14 bases in between. The CDR3 length is 14 residues. As DNA, the CDR3 is TGTGCCAGCGGAAGGGAGCGGATCTCCTACGAGCAGTACTTC. Translation gives CASGRERISYEQYF.

Only a few counts were recorded for this clone. The gene calls are TRBV6-6 and TRBJ1-1; D perhaps matches TRBD1 (5 bases). Germline lookup yields CDR1 MNHNY and CDR2 SVGAGI (reference sequence). There are 11 residues in the CDR3. The germline V and J ends were trimmed by 8 bases and 11 bases, with 15 bases remaining between them. The CDR3 DNA reads as TGTGCCAGCTCCCCCGGGGGGGGTGCTTTCTTT. It encodes CASSPGGGAFF.

This rearrangement joins TRBV11-2 to TRBJ2-5, with D perhaps matching TRBD2 (5 bases). Per germline, CDR1 SGHAT and CDR2 FQNNGV. CDR3 length equals 12 residues. Deletions cut 5 bases from V and 7 bases from J, with 11 bases between. The DNA for the CDR3 is TGTGCCAGCAGCCCCTCCCGGGGGACCCAGTACTTC. Translating it yields CASSPSRGTQYF.

The chain employs TRBV28 and TRBJ1-5; D is undetermined. The CDR3 runs to 14 residues. From germline, CDR1 is MDHEN and CDR2 SYDVKM. Trimming stripped 5 bases from V and 5 bases from J, with 13 bases between. The CDR3, as DNA: TGTGCCAGCAGTCTTAAAGACTTTTATCAGCCCCAGCATTTT. As protein: CASSLKDFYQPQHF.

The CDR3 DNA is TGCGCCAGCAGCCAGTACTCGACTAGTTACTACGAGCAGTACTTC. Translating gives CASSQYSTSYYEQYF. The chain couples TRBV4-3 to TRBJ2-7; the D gene is possibly TRBD2 (6 bases). V was clipped by 3 bases and J by 3 bases, with 15 bases between them. Germline values: CDR1 LGHNA, CDR2 YSLEER. The CDR3 is 15 amino acids.

The V gene is TRBV15, the J gene TRBJ2-7, with 14 bases aligning to TRBD2. CDR3 size: 17 residues. CDR1 LNHNV and CDR2 YYDKDF come from the germline V gene (reference sequence). Losses at the gene ends were 4 bases for V and 0 bases for J; bases not matched to a gene: 5. CDR3 in amino acids: CATSKGLAGASSYEQYF. The CDR3 nucleotides read TGTGCCACCAGCAAGGGACTAGCGGGGGCCAGCTCCTACGAGCAGTACTTC.

This rearrangement joins TRBV9 to TRBJ2-7; D remains ambiguous. The germline V gene has CDR1 SGDLS and CDR2 YYNGEE. The ends were cut back, 0 bases at V and 0 bases at J, with 7 bases in the middle. This CDR3 is built from 14 residues. The CDR3 coding sequence is TGTGCCAGCAGCGTAGTGGCACACTCCTACGAGCAGTACTTC. Residues: CASSVVAHSYEQYF.

The chain has TRBV28 and TRBJ2-3, with TRBD2 matching over 7 bases. V trimming: 4 bases; J trimming: 2 bases; junction bases outside the gene matches: 9. The CDR3 totals 16 residues. Germline-derived CDR1 and CDR2 are MDHEN and SYDVKM. The CDR3 region has the DNA TGTGCCAGCAGTTCCTCGACTAGCCACTTCACAGATACGCAGTATTTT. Its translation: CASSSSTSHFTDTQYF.

V is TRBV28 and J is TRBJ1-1; 7 positions agree with TRBD1. V gave up 7 bases and J gave up 8 bases; unmatched junction bases: 10. The CDR3 is 13 amino acids. Germline-derived CDR1 and CDR2 are MDHEN and SYDVKM. The chain's CDR3 is CASTDRDRREAFF. Written as DNA, the CDR3 is TGTGCCAGCACGGACCGGGACAGAAGAGAAGCTTTCTTT.

The rearrangement joins TRBV7-3 to TRBJ2-2; D may be TRBD1 (6 bases). V shed 5 bases and J shed 4 bases, with 14 bases lying between them. The CDR3 is made up of 15 amino acids. Germline assignment: CDR1 SGHTA and CDR2 FQGTGA. The CDR3: CASSPQGRSTGELFF. In DNA, the CDR3 is TGTGCCAGCAGCCCCCAGGGGCGAAGCACCGGGGAGCTGTTTTTT.

A remark on this clone: The sample holds other DNA sequences that translate to the same CDR3. The CDR3 sequence: CSARDRETQYF. For the CDR3, the DNA is TGCAGTGCTAGAGATCGGGAGACCCAGTACTTC. The V and J genes are TRBV20-1 and TRBJ2-5, with D hard to call. Germline V gives CDR1 DFQATT, CDR2 SNEGSKA (reference sequence). The V end lost 0 bases, the J end lost 5 bases, and 4 bases lay between the germline ends. The CDR3 runs to 11 residues.

This sequence joins TRBV9 and TRBJ1-2; TRBD1 matches at 7 bases. V shed 7 bases and J 4 bases; nucleotides not matched to a gene: 7. The V gene's germline CDR1 is SGDLS and CDR2 YYNGEE. This CDR3 comprises 13 residues. DNA for the CDR3: TGTGCCAGCTCGAGGGGGCAGGGCTATGGCTACACCTTC. Its translation: CASSRGQGYGYTF.